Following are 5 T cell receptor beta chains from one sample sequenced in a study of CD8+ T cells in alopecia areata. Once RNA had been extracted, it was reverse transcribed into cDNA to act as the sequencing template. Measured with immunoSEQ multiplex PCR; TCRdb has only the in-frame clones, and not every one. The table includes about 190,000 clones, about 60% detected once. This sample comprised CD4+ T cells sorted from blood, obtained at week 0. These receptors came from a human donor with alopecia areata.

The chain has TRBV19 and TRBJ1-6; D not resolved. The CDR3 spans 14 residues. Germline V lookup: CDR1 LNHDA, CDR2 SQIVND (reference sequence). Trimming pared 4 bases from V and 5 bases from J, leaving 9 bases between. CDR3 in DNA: TGTGCCAGTAGTACGAACGGAAATAATTCACCCCTCCACTTT. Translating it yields CASSTNGNNSPLHF.

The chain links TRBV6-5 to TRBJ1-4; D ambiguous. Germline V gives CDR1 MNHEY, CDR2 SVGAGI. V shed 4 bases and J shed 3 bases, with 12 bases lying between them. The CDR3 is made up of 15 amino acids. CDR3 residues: CASSSRRISNEKLFF. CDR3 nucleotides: TGTGCCAGCAGTTCCCGACGGATTTCTAATGAAAAACTGTTTTTT.

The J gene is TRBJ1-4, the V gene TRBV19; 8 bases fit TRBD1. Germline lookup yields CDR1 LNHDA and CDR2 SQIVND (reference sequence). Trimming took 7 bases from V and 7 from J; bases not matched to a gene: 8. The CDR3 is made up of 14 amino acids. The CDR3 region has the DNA TGTGCCAGTAAACGGACAGGGAATTCTGAAAAACTGTTTTTT. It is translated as CASKRTGNSEKLFF.

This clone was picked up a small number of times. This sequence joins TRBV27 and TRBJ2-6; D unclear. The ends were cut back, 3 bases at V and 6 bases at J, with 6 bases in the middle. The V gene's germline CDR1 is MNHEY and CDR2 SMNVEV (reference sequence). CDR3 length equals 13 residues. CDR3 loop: CASSLDVANVLTF. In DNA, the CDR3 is TGTGCCAGCAGTTTGGATGTGGCCAACGTCCTGACTTTC.

The CDR3 reads CSVEGQGRWGGYTF. As DNA, the CDR3 is TGCAGCGTTGAAGGCCAGGGGAGGTGGGGCGGCTACACCTTC. The J gene is TRBJ1-2, the V gene TRBV29-1; the D gene is possibly TRBD1 (6 bases). The CDR3 has 14 residues. Germline CDR1 SQVTM, CDR2 ANQGSEA. The V and J ends lost 1 base and 8 bases respectively, with 17 bases between them.